This T cell receptor (beta chain) was obtained from a study of blood T cells in healthy people across ages. Study observations and caveats: Strong correlation existed between TCR beta diversity and naive T cell percentage. Fewer expanded clones and more diversity marked long-lived versus aged donors.

Note on this clonotype: The antigen is undetermined.

The use of a sample-barcoded 5' primer and a J-beta primer mix characterized a second PCR of roughly 6 to 12 cycles. TCRdb used MiXCR to reprocess the 5' RACE reads, holding one entry per CDR3 protein. The data show 600,000 or so distinct CDR3 sequences, around half seen once. The specimen was blood. The receptor comes from a man older than 75 in good health.

In DNA form, the CDR3 reads TGTGCCAGCAGCGGAGGGACAGGGGTTGGACATGGCTACACCTTC. Encoded protein: CASSGGTGVGHGYTF. The chain carries TRBV9 and TRBJ1-2, with 10 bases fitting TRBD1. CDR3 length: 15 amino acids. The germline V gene has CDR1 SGDLS and CDR2 YYNGEE. The trim removed 3 bases at V and 6 bases at J, leaving 8 bases unmatched.